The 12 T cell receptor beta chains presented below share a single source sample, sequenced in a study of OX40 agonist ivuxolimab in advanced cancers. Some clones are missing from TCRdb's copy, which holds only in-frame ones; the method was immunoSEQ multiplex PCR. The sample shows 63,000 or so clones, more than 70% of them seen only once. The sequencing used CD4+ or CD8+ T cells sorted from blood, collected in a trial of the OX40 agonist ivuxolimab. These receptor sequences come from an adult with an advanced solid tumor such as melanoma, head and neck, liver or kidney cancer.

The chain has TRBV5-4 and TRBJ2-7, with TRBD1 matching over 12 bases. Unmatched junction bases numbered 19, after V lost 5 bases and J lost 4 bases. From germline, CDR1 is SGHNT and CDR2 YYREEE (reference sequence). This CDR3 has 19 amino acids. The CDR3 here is CASSYGTGGAPIDPYEQYF. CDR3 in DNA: TGTGCCAGCAGTTATGGGACAGGGGGCGCCCCGATCGATCCGTACGAGCAGTACTTC.

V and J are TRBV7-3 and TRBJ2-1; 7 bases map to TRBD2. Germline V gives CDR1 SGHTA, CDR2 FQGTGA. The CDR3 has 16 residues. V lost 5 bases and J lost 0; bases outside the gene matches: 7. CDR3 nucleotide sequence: TGTGCCAGCAGCCGCCTGGGGGGGAGCTCCTACAATGAGCAGTTCTTC. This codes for CASSRLGGSSYNEQFF.

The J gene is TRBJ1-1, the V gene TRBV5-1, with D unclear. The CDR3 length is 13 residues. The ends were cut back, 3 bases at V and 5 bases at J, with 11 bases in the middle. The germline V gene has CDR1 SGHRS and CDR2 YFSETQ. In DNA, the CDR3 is TGCGCCAGCAGCTCAAATGGGATAACTGAAGCTTTCTTT. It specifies CASSSNGITEAFF.

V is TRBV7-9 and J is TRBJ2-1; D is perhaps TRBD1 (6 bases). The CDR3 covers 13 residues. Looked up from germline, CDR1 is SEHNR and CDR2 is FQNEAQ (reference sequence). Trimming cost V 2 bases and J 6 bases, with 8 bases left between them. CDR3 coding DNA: TGTGCCAGCAGCTTAACAGGGATCAATGAGCAGTTCTTC. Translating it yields CASSLTGINEQFF.

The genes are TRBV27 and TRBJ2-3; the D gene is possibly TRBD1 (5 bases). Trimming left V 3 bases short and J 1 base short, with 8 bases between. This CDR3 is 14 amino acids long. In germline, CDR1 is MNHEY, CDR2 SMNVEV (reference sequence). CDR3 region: CASSLKGGTDTQYF. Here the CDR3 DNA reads TGTGCCAGCAGTTTGAAAGGGGGCACAGATACGCAGTATTTT.

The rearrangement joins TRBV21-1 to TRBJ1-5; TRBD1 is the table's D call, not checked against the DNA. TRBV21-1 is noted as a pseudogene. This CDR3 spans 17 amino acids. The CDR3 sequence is CASTPPGAQGCNQPQHF. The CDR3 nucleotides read TGTGCCAGCACCCCCCCCGGGGCACAGGGGTGCAATCAGCCCCAGCATTTT.

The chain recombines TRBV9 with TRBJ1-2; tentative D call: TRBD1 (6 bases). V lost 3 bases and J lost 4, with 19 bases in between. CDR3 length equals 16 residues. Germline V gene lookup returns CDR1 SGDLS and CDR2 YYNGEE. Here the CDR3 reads CASSASLGGPLYGYTF. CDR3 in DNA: TGTGCCAGCAGCGCCTCCTTGGGGGGCCCTCTCTATGGCTACACCTTC.

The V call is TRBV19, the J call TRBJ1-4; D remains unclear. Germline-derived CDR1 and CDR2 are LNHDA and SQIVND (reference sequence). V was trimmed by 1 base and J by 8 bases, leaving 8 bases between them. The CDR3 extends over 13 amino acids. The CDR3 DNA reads TGTGCCAGTAGTATAGTCACGGGCGAAAAACTGTTTTTT. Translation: CASSIVTGEKLFF. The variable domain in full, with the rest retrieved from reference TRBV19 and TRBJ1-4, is DGGITQSPKYLFRKEGQNVTLSCEQNLNHDAMYWYRQDPGQGLRLIYYSQIVNDFQKGDIAEGYSVSREKKESFPLTVTSAQKNPTAFYLCASSIVTGEKLFFGSGTQLSVL.

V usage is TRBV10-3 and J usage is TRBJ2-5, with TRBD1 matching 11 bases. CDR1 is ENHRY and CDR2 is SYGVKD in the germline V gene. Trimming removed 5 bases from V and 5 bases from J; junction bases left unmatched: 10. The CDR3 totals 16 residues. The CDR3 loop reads CAISQLGTGGRETQYF. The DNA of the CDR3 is TGTGCCATCAGTCAGCTCGGGACAGGGGGTAGGGAGACCCAGTACTTC.

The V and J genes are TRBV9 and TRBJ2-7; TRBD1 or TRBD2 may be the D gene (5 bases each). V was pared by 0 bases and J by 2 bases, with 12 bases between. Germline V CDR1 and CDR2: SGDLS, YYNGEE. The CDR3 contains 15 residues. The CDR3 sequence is CASSVEGTETYEQYF. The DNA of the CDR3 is TGTGCCAGCAGCGTAGAGGGGACCGAAACCTACGAGCAGTACTTC.

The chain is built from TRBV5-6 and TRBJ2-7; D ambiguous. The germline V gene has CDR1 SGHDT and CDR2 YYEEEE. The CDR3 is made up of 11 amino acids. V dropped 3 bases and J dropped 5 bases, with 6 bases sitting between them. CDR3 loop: CASSSWDEQYF. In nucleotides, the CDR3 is TGTGCCAGCAGCTCCTGGGACGAGCAGTACTTC.

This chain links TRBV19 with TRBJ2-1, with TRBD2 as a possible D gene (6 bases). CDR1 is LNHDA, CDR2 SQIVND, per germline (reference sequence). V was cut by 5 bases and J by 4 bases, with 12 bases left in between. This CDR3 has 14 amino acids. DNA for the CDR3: TGTGCCAGTAGTCGAGCGGGTATGTACAATGAGCAGTTCTTC. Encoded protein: CASSRAGMYNEQFF.